This T cell receptor beta chain was found in a study of blood T cell repertoires in COVID-19. Study-wide context: Nucleic acid was either cDNA or gDNA, and it came from T cells, B-cell-depleted T cells, or PBMCs.

How the authors handled the data: The authors estimated nucleated cell counts from reference gene primer amplification. Here immunoSEQ multiplex PCR was the method, and the copy in TCRdb shows in-frame clones only, minus some. The V and J calls and clone size are taken from that table; D and trimming were inferred from the DNA. The sample holds about 220,000 clones, around nine tenths seen once. V shed 4 bases, J shed 6 bases, and the junction held 8 bases outside the gene matches. CDR1 is MGHRA, CDR2 YSYEKL, per germline. The length of the CDR3 is 15 residues. This clonotype was obtained from a man between 35 and 55 years old with acute or convalescent COVID-19. The sequenced material came from peripheral blood. The chain couples TRBV4-1 to TRBJ2-3; 9 nucleotides line up with TRBD2. In DNA, the CDR3 is TGCGCCAGCAGCCCTAGCGGGACAACCGCGGATACGCAGTATTTT. The encoded protein is CASSPSGTTADTQYF.